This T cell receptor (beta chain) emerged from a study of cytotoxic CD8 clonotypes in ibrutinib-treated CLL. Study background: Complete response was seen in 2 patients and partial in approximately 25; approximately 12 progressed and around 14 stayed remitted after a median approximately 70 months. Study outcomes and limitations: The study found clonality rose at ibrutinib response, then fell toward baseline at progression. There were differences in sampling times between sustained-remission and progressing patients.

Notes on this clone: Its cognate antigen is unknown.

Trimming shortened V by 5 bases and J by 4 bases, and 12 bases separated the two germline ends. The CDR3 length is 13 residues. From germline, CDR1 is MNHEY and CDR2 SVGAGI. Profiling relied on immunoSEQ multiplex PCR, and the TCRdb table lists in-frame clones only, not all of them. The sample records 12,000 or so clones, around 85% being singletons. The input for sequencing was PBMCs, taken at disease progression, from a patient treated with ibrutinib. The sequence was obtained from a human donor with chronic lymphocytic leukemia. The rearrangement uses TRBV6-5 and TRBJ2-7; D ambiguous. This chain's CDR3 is CASSALWSYEQYF. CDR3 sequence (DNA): TGTGCCAGCAGTGCCCTTTGGTCTTACGAGCAGTACTTC.